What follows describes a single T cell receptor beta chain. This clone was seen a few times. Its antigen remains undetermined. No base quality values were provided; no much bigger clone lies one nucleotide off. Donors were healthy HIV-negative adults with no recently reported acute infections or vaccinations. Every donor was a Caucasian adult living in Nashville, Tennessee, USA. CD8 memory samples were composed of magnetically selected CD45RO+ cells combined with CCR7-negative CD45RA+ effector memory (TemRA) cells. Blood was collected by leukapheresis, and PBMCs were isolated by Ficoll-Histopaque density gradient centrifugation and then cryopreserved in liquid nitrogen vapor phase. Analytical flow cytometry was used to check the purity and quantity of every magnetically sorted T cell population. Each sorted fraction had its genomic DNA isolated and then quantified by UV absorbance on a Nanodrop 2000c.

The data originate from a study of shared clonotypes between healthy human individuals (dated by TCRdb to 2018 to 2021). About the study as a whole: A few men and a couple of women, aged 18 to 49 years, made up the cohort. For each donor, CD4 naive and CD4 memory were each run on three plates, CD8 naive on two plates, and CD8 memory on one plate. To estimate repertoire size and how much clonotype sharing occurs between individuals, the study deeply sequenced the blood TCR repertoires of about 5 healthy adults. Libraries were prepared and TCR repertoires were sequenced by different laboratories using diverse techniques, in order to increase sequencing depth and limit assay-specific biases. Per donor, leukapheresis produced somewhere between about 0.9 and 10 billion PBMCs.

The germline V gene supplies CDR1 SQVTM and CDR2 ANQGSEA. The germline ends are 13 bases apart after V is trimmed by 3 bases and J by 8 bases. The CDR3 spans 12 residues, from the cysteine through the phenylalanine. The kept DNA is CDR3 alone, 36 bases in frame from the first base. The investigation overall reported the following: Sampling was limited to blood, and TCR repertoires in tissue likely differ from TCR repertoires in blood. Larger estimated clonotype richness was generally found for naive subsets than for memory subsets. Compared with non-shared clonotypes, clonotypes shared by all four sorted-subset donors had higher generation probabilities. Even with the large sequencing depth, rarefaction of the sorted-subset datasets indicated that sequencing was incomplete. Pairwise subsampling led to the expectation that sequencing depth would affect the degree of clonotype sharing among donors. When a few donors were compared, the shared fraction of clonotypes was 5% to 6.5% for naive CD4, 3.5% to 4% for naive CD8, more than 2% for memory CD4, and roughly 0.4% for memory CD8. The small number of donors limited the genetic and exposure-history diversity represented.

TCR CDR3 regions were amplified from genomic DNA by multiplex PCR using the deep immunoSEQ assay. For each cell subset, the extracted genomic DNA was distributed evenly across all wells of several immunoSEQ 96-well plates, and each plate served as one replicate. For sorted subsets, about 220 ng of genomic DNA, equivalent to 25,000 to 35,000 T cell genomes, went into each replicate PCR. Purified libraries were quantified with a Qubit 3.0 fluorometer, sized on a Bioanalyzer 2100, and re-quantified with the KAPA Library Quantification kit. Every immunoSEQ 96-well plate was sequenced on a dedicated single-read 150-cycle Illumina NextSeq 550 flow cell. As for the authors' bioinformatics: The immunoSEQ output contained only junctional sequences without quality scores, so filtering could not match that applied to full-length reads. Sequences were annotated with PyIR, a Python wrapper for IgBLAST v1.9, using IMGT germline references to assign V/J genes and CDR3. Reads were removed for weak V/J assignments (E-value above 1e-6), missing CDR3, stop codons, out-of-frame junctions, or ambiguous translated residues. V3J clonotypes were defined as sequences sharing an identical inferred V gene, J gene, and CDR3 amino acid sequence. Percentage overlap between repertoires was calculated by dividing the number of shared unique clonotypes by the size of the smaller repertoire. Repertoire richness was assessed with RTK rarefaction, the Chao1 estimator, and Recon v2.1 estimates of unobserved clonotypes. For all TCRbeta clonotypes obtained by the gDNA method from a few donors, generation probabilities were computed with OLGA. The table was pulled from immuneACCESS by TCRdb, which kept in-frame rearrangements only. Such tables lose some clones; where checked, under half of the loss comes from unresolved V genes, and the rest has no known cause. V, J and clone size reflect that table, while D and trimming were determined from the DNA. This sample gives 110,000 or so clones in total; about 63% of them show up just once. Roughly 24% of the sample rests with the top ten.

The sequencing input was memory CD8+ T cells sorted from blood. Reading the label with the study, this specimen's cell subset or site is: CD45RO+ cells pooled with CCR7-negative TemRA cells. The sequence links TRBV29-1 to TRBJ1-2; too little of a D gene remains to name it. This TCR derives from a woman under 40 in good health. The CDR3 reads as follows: CSVESSGGGYTF. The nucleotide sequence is TGCAGCGTTGAGTCTTCAGGTGGGGGCTACACCTTC.